A selection of T cell receptor beta chains follows, all from one sample in a study of blood T cell repertoires in COVID-19. Generated by immunoSEQ multiplex PCR, the TCRdb table keeps only in-frame clones and is missing some. The table records 200,000 to 250,000 clones, under 85% of them present only once. Sequenced input: peripheral blood. The receptors come from a human donor in a cohort sampled during active COVID-19. CDR3s include the opening cysteine and the closing phenylalanine or tryptophan. Fields, in order: J gene, D gene, clone size, V gene, CDR3 DNA, CDR3 protein. The D gene is left open where the match is weak. Clone sizes are given selectively: once, few, many, or a class where the clone is expanded.

TRBJ1-6,NA,once,TRBV19,TGTGCCAGTAGTATCGATGGGGCGGCTGGTCAGAATTCACCCCTCCACTTT,CASSIDGAAGQNSPLHF
TRBJ2-5,TRBD2,NA,TRBV7-2,TGTGCCAGCAGCCAGGGACTAGCGGGGCCTGGGACCCAGTACTTC,CASSQGLAGPGTQYF
TRBJ1-1,NA,NA,TRBV3-1/TRBV3-2,TGTGCCAGCAGCCAACCCCCAAGCGGTGAAGCTTTCTTT,CASSQPPSGEAFF
TRBJ1-5,NA,NA,TRBV30,TGTGCCTGGAGCTCAGGGGAGCATCAGCCCCAGCATTTT,CAWSSGEHQPQHF
TRBJ2-7,TRBD1,NA,TRBV4-1,TGCGCCAGCAGTAAAGGACAGGGAGACTACGAGCAGTACTTC,CASSKGQGDYEQYF
TRBJ2-7,NA,NA,TRBV18,TGTGCCAGCTCTCCAACCCAGGGGCTAAACGAGCAGTACTTC,CASSPTQGLNEQYF
TRBJ2-6,NA,NA,TRBV3-1/TRBV3-2,TGTGCCAGCAGCCAAGTGCTTACAGGGTCCGGGGCCAACGTCCTGACTTTC,CASSQVLTGSGANVLTF
TRBJ2-1,TRBD2,NA,TRBV10-3,TGTGCCATCAGGCGTCAGCGGGAGAATGAGCAGTTCTTC,CAIRRQRENEQFF
TRBJ1-1,NA,NA,TRBV10-2,TGCGCCAGCAAGACTGGAGGCACTGAAGCTTTCTTT,CASKTGGTEAFF
TRBJ2-1,TRBD1,NA,TRBV3-1/TRBV3-2,TGTGCCAGCAGCCAAGGTGTGACAGGGTACTACAATGAGCAGTTCTTC,CASSQGVTGYYNEQFF
TRBJ1-1,NA,NA,TRBV10-3,TGTGCCATCAGTTATACAGGGTCAGCGAACACTGAAGCTTTCTTT,CAISYTGSANTEAFF
TRBJ2-2,TRBD2,NA,TRBV6-5,TGTGCCAGTCGGACTAGCGGGAACACCGGGGAGCTGTTTTTT,CASRTSGNTGELFF
TRBJ1-2,TRBD1,NA,TRBV5-5,TGTGCCAGCAGCTTGGGGGACAGTAACTATGGCTACACCTTC,CASSLGDSNYGYTF
TRBJ1-1,NA,many,TRBV3-1/TRBV3-2,TGTGCCAGCAGCCAGGGGTTCGAGACAGGTACTGAAGCTTTCTTT,CASSQGFETGTEAFF
TRBJ2-1,TRBD2,NA,TRBV7-2,TGTGCCAGCAGCTACATAGCGGGAATCCTGGGAAATGAGCAGTTCTTC,CASSYIAGILGNEQFF